The 13 T cell receptor beta chains presented below share a single source sample, sequenced in a study of blood T cell repertoires in COVID-19. Sequencing used immunoSEQ multiplex PCR; TCRdb keeps in-frame clones, though not all of them. The sample lists approximately 280,000 clones; around 90% were seen once. Sequencing was performed on peripheral blood. The receptors come from a man in his fifties with acute or convalescent COVID-19.

The genes are TRBV4-2 and TRBJ2-1; the D gene is possibly TRBD1 (5 bases). V was clipped by 4 bases and J by 9 bases, with 13 bases between them. The CDR3 length is 13 residues. Germline V gene lookup returns CDR1 LGHNA and CDR2 YNFKEQ. The CDR3 DNA reads as TGTGCCAGCAGCCTTAAGGACAACAGTGAGCAGTTCTTC. Its protein is CASSLKDNSEQFF.

This sequence joins TRBV19 and TRBJ2-4; 7 bases align to TRBD1. The CDR3 covers 16 residues. The V gene end was trimmed by 5 bases and the J gene end by 7 bases; junction bases not matched to a gene: 14. Germline-derived CDR1 and CDR2 are LNHDA and SQIVND (reference sequence). The DNA of the CDR3 is TGTGCCAGTAGTCCCCCCGGGACAGTAAGTGCCAACATTCAGTACTTC. Translation gives CASSPPGTVSANIQYF.

The chain carries TRBV11-2 and TRBJ1-1; D possibly corresponds to TRBD1 (5 bases). This CDR3 has 16 residues. The germline gives CDR1 SGHAT, CDR2 FQNNGV. V lost 5 bases and J 8 bases, leaving 24 bases between the germline ends. This CDR3 reads CASSPWDSLVFTEAFF. The CDR3 nucleotides read TGTGCCAGCAGCCCGTGGGACTCGTTAGTCTTCACAGAAGCTTTCTTT.

This clone appeared a single time. The gene calls are TRBV15 and TRBJ2-1; D is ambiguous. The CDR3 loop spans 16 amino acids. Germline-derived CDR1 and CDR2 are LNHNV and YYDKDF (reference sequence). Trimming took 3 bases from V and 8 from J, leaving 20 bases between them. CDR3 region: CATSSGAYGGPDEQFF. CDR3 sequence (DNA): TGTGCCACCAGCAGCGGAGCCTATGGTGGCCCGGATGAGCAGTTCTTC. Variable domain in full (rest from reference TRBV15 and TRBJ2-1): DAMVIQNPRYQVTQFGKPVTLSCSQTLNHNVMYWYQQKSSQAPKLLFHYYDKDFNNEADTPDNFQSRRPNTSFCFLDIRSPGLGDTAMYLCATSSGAYGGPDEQFFGPGTRLTVL.

The chain has TRBV11-2 and TRBJ1-3; no clear D. Trimming left V 1 base short and J 8 bases short, with 15 bases between. Germline V gene data show CDR1 as SGHAT and CDR2 as FQNNGV. The CDR3 consists of 15 residues. CDR3 DNA sequence: TGTGCCAGCAGCTTAGTCGGCCTGGGAGCGGACACCATATATTTT. It codes for CASSLVGLGADTIYF.

The V and J genes are TRBV28 and TRBJ1-3; 9 bases agree with TRBD1. J was trimmed by 3 bases and V by 7 bases; bases with no gene match: 10. This CDR3 region has 16 residues. The germline V gene has CDR1 MDHEN and CDR2 SYDVKM. The CDR3 DNA sequence: TGTGCCAGCACCCTAGGGGGACAGGGTTTTGGAAACACCATATATTTT. It is translated as CASTLGGQGFGNTIYF.

The gene calls are TRBV4-1 and TRBJ1-2; D gene uncertain. With 1 base removed from V and 6 bases from J, the gap between germline ends came to 21 bases. Germline V gene sequence: CDR1 MGHRA, CDR2 YSYEKL. The CDR3 contains 17 residues. The CDR3 loop reads CASSQGFGGSLLDGYTF. CDR3 nucleotide sequence: TGCGCCAGCAGCCAAGGTTTCGGAGGGAGCCTTTTGGATGGCTACACCTTC.

This rearrangement joins TRBV14 to TRBJ2-7, with D perhaps TRBD2 (6 bases). This CDR3 has 13 residues. Per germline, CDR1 SGHDN and CDR2 FVKESK. V shed 1 base and J shed 5 bases, with 9 bases lying between them. The CDR3 sequence: CASSQVGEDEQYF. The DNA of the CDR3 is TGTGCCAGCAGCCAAGTGGGGGAGGACGAGCAGTACTTC.

Of note for this clone: At one end the junction does not follow the germline gene, possibly because of a read error. The genes are TRBV7-7 and TRBJ2-7; 12 bases are a match to TRBD1. Germline V CDR1 and CDR2: SSHAT, FNYEAQ (reference sequence). The CDR3 is 17 residues long. This CDR3 reads CASSLGPGTGGYYEQYF. CDR3 bases: TGTGCTAGCAGCTTAGGGCCCGGGACAGGGGGCTACTACGAGCAGTACTTC.

The V and J genes are TRBV4-1 and TRBJ2-3, with D perhaps matching TRBD2 (7 bases). The CDR3 spans 15 residues. Germline CDR1 is MGHRA and CDR2 is YSYEKL. The V end was cut by 5 bases, the J end by 5 bases, with 17 bases between. The DNA for the CDR3 is TGCGCCAGCAGCGACCGGGCGGGGGCGGGAGATACGCAGTATTTT. Translating gives CASSDRAGAGDTQYF.

The chain has TRBV30 and TRBJ2-5; D unresolved. Trimming took 2 bases from V and 5 from J, leaving 12 bases between them. In germline, CDR1 is GTSNPN, CDR2 SVGIG (reference sequence). The CDR3 sequence is 13 residues long. The CDR3 DNA reads as TGTGCCTGGAGTCTCTCTATCGGGGAGACCCAGTACTTC. Translated: CAWSLSIGETQYF.

The chain is built from TRBV30 and TRBJ2-2; 7 nucleotides align to TRBD1. The CDR3 loop spans 13 amino acids. CDR1 is GTSNPN and CDR2 is SVGIG in the germline V gene (reference sequence). The junction had 0 bases not matched to a gene; V was cut back by 1 base and J by 4 bases. The CDR3 nucleotides are TGTGCCTGGAGTGGGACAGGCACCGGGGAGCTGTTTTTT. Translation gives CAWSGTGTGELFF.

The rearrangement joins TRBV4-1 to TRBJ2-1, with D possibly matching TRBD1 (5 bases). CDR3 length: 16 residues. Germline CDR1 is MGHRA and CDR2 is YSYEKL. Trimming took 1 base from V and 2 from J, leaving 12 bases between them. CDR3 nucleotides: TGCGCCAGCAGCCAAGGTGTGACAGACCCCTACAATGAGCAGTTCTTC. It is translated as CASSQGVTDPYNEQFF.